What follows describes a single TCR beta chain. V was trimmed by 2 bases and J by 2 bases, leaving 18 bases between them. The CDR3 has 17 residues. The germline gives CDR1 SEHNR, CDR2 FQNEAQ (reference sequence). The data were obtained in a study of T cells in Graves' hyperthyroidism and ophthalmopathy. There were TCR beta CDR3 regions amplified from RNA transcripts. The HTBI set primed first-round TCR CDR3 RT-PCR. One entry per CDR3 protein results from TCRdb running MiXCR on the multiplex PCR reads. The sample lists about 640,000 distinct CDR3 sequences, less than 25% occurring once. Inclusion characteristics of ophthalmopathy patients comprised a Clinical Activity Score of at least 3, a NOSPECS grade of at least 4, and duration under 3 months.

Input material: blood. The chain couples TRBV7-9 to TRBJ2-5; D possibly corresponds to TRBD1 (5 bases). This clonotype was obtained from a man aged 25-40 years with Graves' ophthalmopathy. The CDR3 nucleotides are TGTGCCAGCAGCTTACCGAGACAGTTCCGGGCACAAGAGACCCAGTACTTC. This encodes CASSLPRQFRAQETQYF.